The 17 T cell receptor beta chains reported below all come from one sample, sequenced in a study of T cell changes during pregnancy in multiple sclerosis. TCRdb's copy holds only in-frame clones and misses some; the assay was immunoSEQ multiplex PCR. Of tens of thousands of clones listed, approximately 92% are singletons. Source: CD4+ T cells from peripheral blood mononuclear cells, taken in the third trimester of pregnancy. All receptors come from a female donor with multiple sclerosis, enrolled in a pregnancy study.

This clone came up once. The chain has TRBV27 and TRBJ2-1, with 10 bases fitting TRBD2. There are 17 residues in the CDR3. Per the germline V gene, CDR1 is MNHEY and CDR2 is SMNVEV (reference sequence). V lost 5 bases to trimming and J lost 3 bases; unmatched junction nucleotides: 10. The CDR3 protein is CASSRHPRLAGYNEQFF. In DNA form, the CDR3 reads TGTGCCAGCAGTCGCCACCCTCGACTAGCGGGCTACAATGAGCAGTTCTTC.

This chain joins TRBV5-4 and TRBJ2-1, with a tentative D call TRBD2 (6 bases). The CDR3 covers 14 residues. Between the trimmed V and J ends, which lost 4 bases and 7 bases, there was a span of 15 bases. Germline V gives CDR1 SGHNT, CDR2 YYREEE (reference sequence). CDR3 in DNA: TGTGCCAGCAGCACGGGGGACCCCGAGAATGAGCAGTTCTTC. It yields the protein CASSTGDPENEQFF. Full variable domain (rest looked up from reference TRBV5-4 and TRBJ2-1): ETGVTQSPTHLIKTRGQQVTLRCSSQSGHNTVSWYQQALGQGPQFIFQYYREEENGRGNFPPRFSGLQFPNYSSELNVNALELDDSALYLCASSTGDPENEQFFGPGTRLTVL.

This clone was counted once. The V call is TRBV6-5, the J call TRBJ1-5; D unclear. The CDR3 totals 13 residues. With 2 bases removed from V and 4 bases from J, the gap between germline ends came to 6 bases. From germline, CDR1 is MNHEY and CDR2 SVGAGI. Here the CDR3 reads CASSYGRNQPQHF. DNA for the CDR3: TGTGCCAGCAGTTACGGCCGAAATCAGCCCCAGCATTTT.

This clone was seen a handful of times. The rearrangement links TRBV6-5 to TRBJ2-2; D is possibly TRBD1 (5 bases). V lost 8 bases, J lost 1 base, and 11 bases lay in between. Germline values: CDR1 MNHEY, CDR2 SVGAGI. The CDR3 runs 14 residues. Written as DNA, the CDR3 is TGTGCCAGCCGGAAGGGGTGGAACACCGGGGAGCTGTTTTTT. It is translated as CASRKGWNTGELFF.

The chain joins TRBV11-2 to TRBJ2-3, with TRBD2 as a possible D gene (5 bases). The length of the CDR3 is 15 residues. From germline, CDR1 is SGHAT and CDR2 FQNNGV. The V end was cut by 2 bases, the J end by 1 base, with 10 bases between. In DNA form, the CDR3 reads TGTGCCAGCAGCTTATGGGAGTTCGGCACAGATACGCAGTATTTT. It codes for CASSLWEFGTDTQYF.

The chain uses TRBV2 and TRBJ1-1; no reliable D call. V lost 8 bases and J lost 4, with 17 bases in between. There are 14 residues in the CDR3. Germline CDR1 reads SNHLY; CDR2 reads FYNNEI. The chain's CDR3 is CASGRGGSSTEAFF. CDR3 coding DNA: TGTGCCAGCGGGCGAGGAGGGAGCTCCACTGAAGCTTTCTTT.

CDR3 loop: CASSSSRGPYEQYF. As DNA, the CDR3 is TGTGCCAGCAGTTCGTCTAGAGGGCCTTACGAGCAGTACTTC. This chain uses TRBV27 with TRBJ2-7, with D perhaps matching TRBD2 (5 bases). The CDR3 spans 14 residues. Germline CDR1 reads MNHEY; CDR2 reads SMNVEV (reference sequence). V was clipped by 4 bases and J by 4 bases, with 14 bases between them.

The chain couples TRBV6-4 to TRBJ2-7, with 11 bases lining up with TRBD1. This CDR3 spans 17 amino acids. CDR1 and CDR2 (germline): MRHNA, SNTAGT. J was trimmed by 2 bases and V by 2 bases; bases with no gene match: 8. CDR3 residues: CASSDDPRDRGAYEQYF. Written as DNA, the CDR3 is TGTGCCAGCAGTGACGACCCTCGGGACAGGGGGGCCTACGAGCAGTACTTC.

The chain recombines TRBV19 with TRBJ2-7; tentative D call: TRBD1 (6 bases). The germline V and J ends were trimmed by 5 bases and 4 bases, with 15 bases remaining between them. The CDR3 runs 14 residues. Germline values: CDR1 LNHDA, CDR2 SQIVND (reference sequence). CDR3 amino acids: CASSQGTYQYEQYF. The CDR3 DNA reads TGTGCCAGTAGTCAGGGGACATATCAGTACGAGCAGTACTTC.

The DNA of the CDR3 is TGTGCCAGCAGTGAAGCGAAAGGACAGGGGGTCACTGAAGCTTTCTTT. Protein product: CASSEAKGQGVTEAFF. The genes are TRBV6-1 and TRBJ1-1; 10 bases align to TRBD1. The CDR3 has 16 amino acids. V shed 0 bases, J shed 4 bases, and the junction held 5 bases outside the gene matches. The germline gives CDR1 MNHNS, CDR2 SASEGT.

The chain carries TRBV27 and TRBJ2-1, with D uncertain. Germline values: CDR1 MNHEY, CDR2 SMNVEV (reference sequence). Trimming removed 6 bases at V and 0 bases at J, with 15 bases between. CDR3 length: 16 amino acids. The chain's CDR3 is CASSHDKTFSYNEQFF. CDR3 sequence (DNA): TGTGCCAGCAGCCACGACAAGACCTTCTCCTACAATGAGCAGTTCTTC.

The chain uses TRBV6-6 and TRBJ2-3; D is unclear. With 6 bases removed from V and 0 bases from J, the gap between germline ends came to 10 bases. This CDR3 has 14 residues. Germline V CDR1 and CDR2: MNHNY, SVGAGI (reference sequence). CDR3 sequence reads: CASSVLTSTDTQYF. The CDR3 DNA is TGTGCCAGCAGCGTATTGACAAGCACAGATACGCAGTATTTT.

This chain uses TRBV28 with TRBJ1-3; D is ambiguous. This CDR3 region has 15 residues. V was shortened by 3 bases and J by 0 bases, with 9 bases between the two germline ends. CDR1 and CDR2 from the germline V gene are MDHEN and SYDVKM. The CDR3 region is CASSFSRFSGNTIYF. CDR3 DNA sequence: TGTGCCAGCAGTTTTTCCAGGTTCTCTGGAAACACCATATATTTT.

This sequence joins TRBV5-6 and TRBJ1-2, with a tentative D call TRBD1 (6 bases). The CDR3 runs 17 residues. Germline V CDR1 and CDR2: SGHDT, YYEEEE. Trimming took 0 bases from V and 0 from J, leaving 15 bases between them. For the CDR3, the DNA is TGTGCCAGCAGCTTGGCAGGGGCGCGAGTGTCTAACTATGGCTACACCTTC. It is translated as CASSLAGARVSNYGYTF.

The chain is built from TRBV7-9 and TRBJ2-1; D perhaps matches TRBD2 (6 bases). V lost 3 bases, J lost 1 base, and 10 bases lay in between. The CDR3 is 15 residues long. The germline CDR1 and CDR2 sequences are SEHNR and FQNEAQ (reference sequence). Here the CDR3 reads CASSFRLGSYNEQFF. The CDR3 DNA is TGTGCCAGCAGCTTCCGACTAGGGTCCTACAATGAGCAGTTCTTC.

The J gene is TRBJ2-5, the V gene TRBV28, with 8 bases aligning to TRBD1. Looked up from germline, CDR1 is MDHEN and CDR2 is SYDVKM. The V segment lost 4 bases and the J segment 5 bases; nucleotides outside the gene matches: 9. CDR3 length: 15 amino acids. CDR3 nucleotide sequence: TGTGCCAGCAGTTCGTCCAGGGGGCTCTGGGAGACCCAGTACTTC. Its translation: CASSSSRGLWETQYF.

The chain recombines TRBV6-5 with TRBJ2-5; a possible D gene is TRBD2 (7 bases). Germline assignment: CDR1 MNHEY and CDR2 SVGAGI. This CDR3 is 14 amino acids long. Between the trimmed V and J ends, which lost 7 bases and 4 bases, there was a span of 16 bases. CDR3 loop: CASTPRGAGETQYF. CDR3 DNA sequence: TGTGCCAGCACCCCACGGGGGGCAGGAGAGACCCAGTACTTC.